This T cell receptor beta chain is from a study of T cell responses to AZD1222 COVID-19 vaccine. Study-wide points: As reported, nearly half of all spike-specific TCRs target variant regions that are unmutated.

As concerns this clone: Its matching antigen is unknown.

Profiling relied on immunoSEQ multiplex PCR, and the TCRdb table lists in-frame clones only, not all of them. The data show some 110,000 clones, more than 75% seen once. This CDR3 contains 11 residues. The V gene lost 1 base and the J gene lost 8 bases, with 5 bases spanning the gap. Germline V gene data show CDR1 as SEHNR and CDR2 as FQNEAQ (reference sequence). The V gene is TRBV7-9, the J gene TRBJ1-2; D gene ambiguous. The specimen was peripheral blood, collected on day 0 of AZD1222 vaccination. This TCR derives from an adult in good health. CDR3: CASSLVWGYTF. CDR3 nucleotide sequence: TGTGCCAGCAGCTTAGTCTGGGGCTACACCTTC.